The 15 T cell receptor beta chains reported below all come from one sample, sequenced in a study of OX40 agonist ivuxolimab in advanced cancers. Assay used: immunoSEQ multiplex PCR; TCRdb lists only in-frame clones, some missing. The repertoire includes 30,000 to 40,000 clones, 65% to 85% of them detected once, and more than 20% sits in the top ten. The specimen comprised CD4+ or CD8+ T cells sorted from blood, sampled in a trial of the OX40 agonist ivuxolimab. Every receptor here comes from an adult with an advanced solid tumor such as melanoma, head and neck, liver or kidney cancer.

The V gene is TRBV4-3, the J gene TRBJ1-1, with a possible D match to TRBD1 (5 bases). V was shortened by 0 bases and J by 5 bases, with 7 bases between the two germline ends. The CDR3 is 13 residues long. Germline V gene lookup returns CDR1 LGHNA and CDR2 YSLEER. The CDR3 reads CASSQEGTTEAFF. The CDR3 DNA sequence: TGCGCCAGCAGCCAAGAAGGGACTACTGAAGCTTTCTTT.

The chain has TRBV4-1 and TRBJ1-4; D gene unclear. V was clipped by 0 bases and J by 0 bases, with 5 bases between them. The CDR3 length is 15 residues. Germline assignment: CDR1 MGHRA and CDR2 YSYEKL. Written as DNA, the CDR3 is TGCGCCAGCAGCCAAGAACCGGCAACTAATGAAAAACTGTTTTTT. Translating it yields CASSQEPATNEKLFF.

The CDR3 spells CASSVRPSYEQYF. CDR3 bases: TGTGCCAGCAGCGTCCGTCCCTCCTACGAGCAGTACTTC. The gene calls are TRBV9 and TRBJ2-7; D ambiguous. The CDR3 runs to 13 residues. The V end was cut by 2 bases, the J end by 0 bases, with 6 bases between. Germline V gives CDR1 SGDLS, CDR2 YYNGEE. The full variable domain, in which reference TRBV9 and TRBJ2-7 provide the parts outside the CDR3, is DSGVTQTPKHLITATGQRVTLRCSPRSGDLSVYWYQQSLDQGLQFLIQYYNGEERAKGNILERFSAQQFPDLHSELNLSSLELGDSALYFCASSVRPSYEQYFGPGTRLTVT.

This clone has just a few counts. This sequence joins TRBV7-9 and TRBJ1-5; 8 nucleotides agree with TRBD1. The CDR3 has 14 residues. The germline V gene encodes CDR1 SEHNR and CDR2 FQNEAQ (reference sequence). The junction had 5 bases not matched to a gene; V was cut back by 6 bases and J by 4 bases. CDR3 sequence (DNA): TGTGCCAGCAGTCCCGGACAGGGTAATCAGCCCCAGCATTTT. It codes for CASSPGQGNQPQHF.

The chain couples TRBV13 to TRBJ2-3; 10 bases agree with TRBD1. V lost 4 bases and J lost 2; bases outside the gene matches: 3. The CDR3 is 15 amino acids. Per germline, CDR1 PRHDT and CDR2 FYEKMQ (reference sequence). CDR3 sequence reads: CASSWGTGDTDTQYF. CDR3 nucleotide sequence: TGTGCCAGCAGCTGGGGGACAGGGGACACAGATACGCAGTATTTT.

J is TRBJ2-1 and V is TRBV30; 9 bases line up with TRBD1. The CDR3 totals 14 residues. The germline CDR1 and CDR2 sequences are GTSNPN and SVGIG (reference sequence). Losses at the gene ends were 3 bases for V and 4 bases for J; bases not matched to a gene: 4. CDR3 sequence reads: CAWRAGTGYNEQFF. As DNA, the CDR3 is TGTGCCTGGAGGGCCGGGACAGGGTACAATGAGCAGTTCTTC.

V gene TRBV28 combines with J gene TRBJ2-4; D perhaps matches TRBD1 (8 bases). The germline gives CDR1 MDHEN, CDR2 SYDVKM. Trimming removed 3 bases at V and 0 bases at J, with 15 bases between. The CDR3 spans 17 residues. The CDR3 sequence: CASSFGQGGPAKNIQYF. The CDR3 DNA follows: TGTGCCAGCAGTTTCGGACAGGGAGGGCCAGCCAAAAACATTCAGTACTTC.

The genes are TRBV5-6 and TRBJ1-1; 7 positions match TRBD1. The germline V gene has CDR1 SGHDT and CDR2 YYEEEE. The V gene end was trimmed by 4 bases and the J gene end by 0 bases; junction bases not matched to a gene: 9. The CDR3 is 16 residues long. The CDR3 loop reads CASSPTPGTVNTEAFF. In nucleotides, the CDR3 is TGTGCCAGCAGCCCAACCCCCGGGACAGTGAACACTGAAGCTTTCTTT.

This chain joins TRBV4-1 and TRBJ1-5, with D unclear. The germline V gene has CDR1 MGHRA and CDR2 YSYEKL. V was clipped by 6 bases and J by 0 bases, with 12 bases between them. The CDR3 has 15 residues. The CDR3 DNA reads TGCGCCAGCAGTCAAACTTTTAGTAGCAATCAGCCCCAGCATTTT. It encodes CASSQTFSSNQPQHF.

The chain joins TRBV6-4 to TRBJ2-1; possibly TRBD2 for D (6 bases). V was shortened by 4 bases and J by 0 bases, with 10 bases between the two germline ends. Per the germline V gene, CDR1 is MRHNA and CDR2 is SNTAGT. The length of the CDR3 is 15 residues. The CDR3 DNA is TGTGCCAGCAGTGCAGACGGGAGCTCCTACAATGAGCAGTTCTTC. Translated: CASSADGSSYNEQFF.

This clone was detected only a few times. The CDR3 region is CASSSWDSQNEQYF. CDR3 in DNA: TGTGCCAGCAGTTCCTGGGACTCGCAGAACGAGCAGTACTTC. The rearrangement links TRBV13 to TRBJ2-7; D is perhaps TRBD2 (6 bases). Germline assignment: CDR1 PRHDT and CDR2 FYEKMQ (reference sequence). CDR3 length: 14 residues. The V gene lost 6 bases and the J gene lost 5 bases, with 17 bases spanning the gap.

The chain carries TRBV13 and TRBJ2-2, with a possible D match to TRBD2 (5 bases). CDR1 and CDR2 from the germline V gene are PRHDT and FYEKMQ (reference sequence). V lost 8 bases and J 2 bases, leaving 9 bases between the germline ends. This CDR3 is 13 amino acids long. CDR3 sequence reads: CASLTGNTGELFF. In DNA form, the CDR3 reads TGTGCCAGCTTGACGGGAAACACCGGGGAGCTGTTTTTT.

The count of this clone is one. The rearrangement uses TRBV28 and TRBJ2-2; TRBD1 matches 12 bases. The germline V gene has CDR1 MDHEN and CDR2 SYDVKM. V lost 3 bases, J lost 4 bases, and 3 bases stayed unmatched. The length of the CDR3 is 16 residues. CDR3 protein: CASSFRDRGRTGELFF. In DNA form, the CDR3 reads TGTGCCAGCAGTTTTCGGGACAGGGGGCGCACCGGGGAGCTGTTTTTT.

The J gene is TRBJ1-1, the V gene TRBV29-1, with D perhaps TRBD1 (5 bases). This CDR3 contains 11 residues. Germline assignment: CDR1 SQVTM and CDR2 ANQGSEA. Trimming took off 7 bases at V and 8 bases at J, with 14 bases between the two ends. CDR3 region: CSAQAQGEAFF. CDR3 DNA: TGCAGCGCCCAGGCCCAGGGCGAAGCTTTCTTT.

The V gene is TRBV13, the J gene TRBJ2-1, with a weak D call TRBD2 (6 bases). The V end lost 2 bases, the J end lost 5 bases, and 7 bases lay between the germline ends. This CDR3 contains 13 residues. Germline V gene data show CDR1 as PRHDT and CDR2 as FYEKMQ (reference sequence). CDR3 coding DNA: TGTGCCAGCAGCTTACTAGCGCACAATGAGCAGTTCTTC. As protein: CASSLLAHNEQFF. The variable domain in full, completed from reference TRBV13 and TRBJ2-1, reads AAGVIQSPRHLIKEKRETATLKCYPIPRHDTVYWYQQGPGQDPQFLISFYEKMQSDKGSIPDRFSAQQFSDYHSELNMSSLELGDSALYFCASSLLAHNEQFFGPGTRLTVL.